This TCR beta chain was sequenced in a study of T-cell reconstitution after alpha-beta-depleted transplantation in children. The study's findings and limits: Expanded graft clones numbering several hundred reportedly gave rise to alpha-beta T cells about two months after transplant.

CDR1 MGHRA and CDR2 YSYEKL come from the germline V gene. This CDR3 is built from 15 residues. With V trimmed by 4 bases and J by 2 bases, 5 bases remained unmatched. This clonotype was seen more than once but under ten times. What it binds is unknown. Preparation of the TCRbeta library involved a method that used unique molecular identifiers. Each CDR3 protein is one row after TCRdb ran MiXCR on the PCR reads. The sample lists 250,000 or so distinct CDR3 sequences; roughly a quarter were seen once. The chain carries TRBV4-1 and TRBJ2-4, with 7 nucleotides matching TRBD2. The clonotype comes from a female patient aged 2-15 years who had a stem cell transplant for congenital amegakaryocytic thrombocytopenia, so the T cells may come from the graft donor. The starting material was PBMCs, mostly from graft donor cells, obtained 360 days after TCRalphabeta/CD19-depleted stem cell transplant. CDR3 sequence reads: CASSRPGGTKNIQYF. CDR3 in DNA: TGCGCCAGCAGCCGTCCGGGAGGAACCAAAAACATTCAGTACTTC.